The sequence of this T cell receptor (beta chain) was determined in a study of blood T cells in healthy people across ages. Whole-study results and caveats: Measured against age, TCR beta diversity per million T cells decreased in a roughly linear manner. Naive CD4+ cell counts and diversity both ran higher in long-lived than in aged donors.

This clonotype was detected many times. The antigen remains undetermined. The V segment lost 1 base and the J segment 5 bases; nucleotides outside the gene matches: 6. CDR1 SGDLS and CDR2 YYNGEE come from the germline V gene. This CDR3 spans 16 amino acids. A sample-barcoded 5' primer and a J-beta primer mix were used in a second PCR of about 6 to 11 cycles. TCRdb re-derived calls from the 5' RACE reads in MiXCR, one entry per CDR3 protein. The table shows about 630,000 distinct CDR3 sequences, with roughly 21% occurring only once. Total RNA extracted from each sample amounted to at least 6 micrograms.

The clonotype was recovered from a man between 65 and 85 years old in good health. This chain links TRBV9 with TRBJ2-3, with 11 bases fitting TRBD2. Material for sequencing was blood. CDR3 sequence reads: CASSVYVLAGEDTQYF. In nucleotides, the CDR3 is TGTGCCAGCAGCGTATATGTACTAGCGGGAGAAGATACGCAGTATTTT.